The present T cell receptor (beta chain) was sequenced within a study of CD8 T cells in Susac syndrome. CDR1 is SGHDN, CDR2 FVKESK, per germline. The junction had 5 bases not matched to a gene; V was cut back by 4 bases and J by 5 bases. The length of the CDR3 is 13 residues. An input of roughly 0.5 to 1 ug of RNA was subjected to reverse transcription using random hexamers. A single record per CDR3 protein comes from TCRdb applying MiXCR to the immunoSEQ multiplex PCR reads. The sample holds about 130,000 distinct CDR3 sequences, about 94% seen once. CD8+ and CD4+ T cells taken from blood had their TCR beta sequenced. Concerning this clonotype itself: Its antigen is undetermined.

Study outcomes and limitations: That the number of individuals in its TCR sequencing and HLA analysis was relatively small was acknowledged by the study.

The clonotype comes from a human donor in good health. The sample was CD4+ T cells from PBMCs. This chain connects TRBV14 to TRBJ2-7, with 7 bases fitting TRBD2. The CDR3, as DNA: TGTGCCAGCAGCCTGACTAGCTTCCACGAGCAGTACTTC. Amino acid sequence: CASSLTSFHEQYF.